What follows is one TCR beta chain and its context. This sample was included in a study of blood T cell repertoires in COVID-19. Study-wide background: The United States, Italy and Spain supplied acute and convalescent COVID-19 samples. Nucleic acid was either cDNA or gDNA, and it came from T cells, B-cell-depleted T cells, or PBMCs.

Original analysis: Cell counts per sample came from amplifying reference gene primers. Method: immunoSEQ multiplex PCR; TCRdb's copy keeps in-frame clones and lacks some. V, J and clone size are those of that table, while D and trimming were read from the DNA. The table records tens of thousands of clones, roughly 90% of them present only once. Deletions cut 2 bases from V and 2 bases from J, with 17 bases between. CDR3 length: 17 residues. Germline values: CDR1 MNHEY, CDR2 SVGEGT. The sequenced material came from peripheral blood. The rearrangement uses TRBV6-2 or TRBV6-3 and TRBJ2-3; no clear D gene. This TCR was sampled from a man between 65 and 85 years old with acute or convalescent COVID-19. CDR3: CASSYGPMRQHTDTQYF. For the CDR3, the DNA is TGTGCCAGCAGTTACGGGCCTATGAGACAACACACAGATACGCAGTATTTT.